This T cell receptor beta chain was captured by sequencing in a study of blood T cells in healthy people across ages (dated by TCRdb to the mid-2010s). Describing the broader study: In model experiments, roughly one uniquely barcoded TCR beta cDNA molecule per two T cells was captured by template switching. To track age-related changes in TCR beta repertoire diversity, the study relied on deep sequencing normalized with unique cDNA molecular identifiers. Donors were grouped into four age groups: young (average approximately 15 years), middle-aged (39), aged (approximately 67) and long-lived (approximately 78). To avoid experimental bias, donors of different ages were spread randomly across the sequencing lanes. For two donors (one aged 18 to 30 and one aged 80 or older), the study analyzed two additional independent replicas of 1 million unique cDNA reads from the same blood draw. The investigation overall reported the following: Observed TCR beta diversity correlated strongly with the percentage of naive T cells measured by flow cytometry. Compared with the aged group, the long-lived group had more naive CD4+ T cells, fewer expanded clones and increased TCR diversity, suggesting age selection. Observed TCR beta diversity per million T cells fell roughly linearly with age, and a significant reduction was already apparent by age about 36. Donor CMV infection status was unknown, potentially confounding age-related changes in expanded clonotypes. Since profiling was done on bulk unsorted PBMCs, naive and antigen-experienced compartments could not be conclusively compared. Estimates of total diversity from one million sequenced T cells were regarded as lower bounds and underestimates.

To note about this clonotype: This clone's antigen is unknown. Base quality data are lacking; no much larger clone is found one base away.

The method behind the library was 5' RACE. Data came from an Illumina HiSeq 2500. A second roughly 7 to 12 cycle PCR used a sample-barcoded 5' primer and a J-beta primer mix. A unique molecular identifier was introduced onto each TCR beta cDNA molecule by a template-switch 5' adaptor carrying 12 random nucleotides. At least 3 million CDR3-containing paired-end reads were obtained from each sample. The Mint cDNA synthesis kit, primed by a TRBC-specific oligonucleotide, was used to synthesize first-strand cDNA from all RNA. After uracil-DNA glycosylase treatment, a first 18-cycle PCR used universal primers M1SS and BC2_uni_R on all cDNA. As for how the authors treated the data: For normalization, 1 million high-quality reads were randomly selected from each sample, with every read carrying a distinct molecular identifier. Instead of being binned into consensus sequences, reads with shared molecular identifiers were discarded. MiTCR, with a Q25 quality threshold and the strictest error-elimination algorithm, was used for CDR3 identification, clonotype clustering and error correction. A nonparametric unseen species model with Euler transformation was used to estimate a lower bound on total TCR beta diversity. Using fastp at Q25 and MiXCR, TCRdb reprocessed the public reads and kept productive beta chains. Identical CDR3 protein sequences are pooled into one entry, listed with their most common genes and DNA. These V and J calls rely on TCRdb rather than the paper's analysis. The table for this sample lists about 1.6 million distinct CDR3 sequences; around 36% of them were counted only once. Around 10% of the sample is in the top ten clones.

Systemically healthy Caucasian individuals from Russia, 35 to 50 in total and aged roughly 6 to 90 years, were included as donors. Each donor gave ten milliliters of peripheral blood, collected into EDTA-treated Vacutainer tubes. Ficoll-Paque density-gradient centrifugation was used to isolate PBMCs, with at least 6.5 million per sample. Total RNA was extracted from PBMCs with Trizol reagent, with at least 5 micrograms obtained per sample. For every donor, an aliquot of PBMCs went through flow cytometry to measure the percentages of naive CD45RAhigh/CD27high T cells. The clonotype was recovered from a woman aged 25-40 years in good health. Sequenced material: blood.

The CDR3 in this case is CASSLGDSFTDTQYF. DNA sequence: TGCGCCAGCAGCTTGGGAGATAGCTTCACAGATACGCAGTATTTT. Recombination connected TRBV5-1 to TRBJ2-3; no confident D gene assignment can be made. The junction shows trimming of 0 bases on V and 2 bases on J, plus 10 bases between the germline ends. CDR1 SGHRS and CDR2 YFSETQ are derived from the germline V gene. Measured from the cysteine to the phenylalanine, the CDR3 is 15 residues long. Only the CDR3 DNA stays, 45 bases, in frame from base 1.